Sequencing of this T cell receptor (beta chain) was carried out in a study of blood T cell repertoires in COVID-19. Using immunoSEQ multiplex PCR, the repertoire was profiled, and TCRdb retains in-frame clones only, with some absent. The repertoire holds over 200,000 clones, with about 90% as singletons. Unmatched junction bases numbered 9, after V lost 2 bases and J lost 5 bases. The CDR3 sequence is 15 residues long. Germline V gene lookup returns CDR1 SGHRS and CDR2 YFSETQ. Sample: peripheral blood. The source of this sequence is a middle-aged man with active or convalescent COVID-19. The chain recombines TRBV5-1 with TRBJ1-2; 7 bases map to TRBD1. CDR3 amino acids: CASSFGQAEGYGYTF. CDR3 sequence (DNA): TGCGCCAGCAGCTTCGGACAGGCAGAGGGATATGGCTACACCTTC.